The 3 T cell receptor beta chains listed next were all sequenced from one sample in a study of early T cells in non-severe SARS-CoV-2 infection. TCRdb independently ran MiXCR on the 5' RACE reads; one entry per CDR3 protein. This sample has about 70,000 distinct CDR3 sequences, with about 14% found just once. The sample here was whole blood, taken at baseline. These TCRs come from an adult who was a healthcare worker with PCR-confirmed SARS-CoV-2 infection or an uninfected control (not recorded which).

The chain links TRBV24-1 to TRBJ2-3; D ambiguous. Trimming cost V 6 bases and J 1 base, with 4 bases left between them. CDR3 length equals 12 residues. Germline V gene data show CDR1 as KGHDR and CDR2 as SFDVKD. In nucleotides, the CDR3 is TGTGCCACCAGTCTAGGCACAGATACGCAGTATTTT. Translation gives CATSLGTDTQYF.

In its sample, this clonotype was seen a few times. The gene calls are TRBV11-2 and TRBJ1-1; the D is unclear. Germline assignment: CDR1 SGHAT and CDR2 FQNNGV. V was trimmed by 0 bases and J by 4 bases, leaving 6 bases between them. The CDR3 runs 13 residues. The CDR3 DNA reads TGTGCCAGCAGCTTAGATTACGTCACTGAAGCTTTCTTT. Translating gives CASSLDYVTEAFF.

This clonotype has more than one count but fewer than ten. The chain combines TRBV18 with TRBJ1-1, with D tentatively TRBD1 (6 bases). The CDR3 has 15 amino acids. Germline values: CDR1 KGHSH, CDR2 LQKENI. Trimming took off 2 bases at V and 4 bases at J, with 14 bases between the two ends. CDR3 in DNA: TGTGCCAGCTCACCAAGGCAGGGGAAGGGCACTGAAGCTTTCTTT. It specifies CASSPRQGKGTEAFF.